This T cell receptor (beta chain) was captured in a study of blood T cell repertoires in COVID-19. Overall study context: Both acute and convalescent COVID-19 samples were obtained from the United States, Italy and Spain. In each case, the material was cDNA or gDNA derived from T cells, B-cell-depleted T cells, or PBMCs.

Enrolled through a virtual design, the participants were between about 18 and 100 years of age and came from under 25 US areas. Authors' data handling: Reference gene primer amplification gave nucleated cell count estimates. TCRdb keeps only in-frame clones here, not all; method: immunoSEQ multiplex PCR. Clonal size and the V and J genes are those of that table, whereas D and trimming came from the DNA. This table holds some 240,000 clones, about 90% found once. This clone is a singleton in its sample. Other DNA variants within this sample encode the same CDR3. CDR3 size: 15 residues. V was shortened by 3 bases and J by 0 bases, with 10 bases between the two germline ends. Germline V gene data show CDR1 as SGDLS and CDR2 as YYNGEE.

This TCR was recovered from a woman in her thirties or forties who had been exposed to COVID-19. Sample: PBMCs or T cells enriched from blood (not recorded which). This chain connects TRBV9 to TRBJ2-1; D is perhaps TRBD1 (6 bases). The CDR3 DNA follows: TGTGCCAGCAGCGCCGGACAGAGCTCCTACAATGAGCAGTTCTTC. Translated: CASSAGQSSYNEQFF.